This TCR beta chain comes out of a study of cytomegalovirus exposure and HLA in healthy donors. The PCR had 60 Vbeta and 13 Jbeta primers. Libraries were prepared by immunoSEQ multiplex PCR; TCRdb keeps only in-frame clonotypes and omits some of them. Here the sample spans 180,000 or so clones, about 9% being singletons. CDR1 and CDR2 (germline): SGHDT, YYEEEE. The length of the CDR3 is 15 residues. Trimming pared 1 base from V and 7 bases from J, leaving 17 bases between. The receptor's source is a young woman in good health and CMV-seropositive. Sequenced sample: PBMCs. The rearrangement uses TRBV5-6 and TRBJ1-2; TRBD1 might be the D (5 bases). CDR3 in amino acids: CASSLWVPGVSGYTF. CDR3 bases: TGTGCCAGCAGCTTGTGGGTCCCGGGGGTCTCTGGCTACACCTTC. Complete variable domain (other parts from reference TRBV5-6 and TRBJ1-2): DAGVTQSPTHLIKTRGQQVTLRCSPKSGHDTVSWYQQALGQGPQFIFQYYEEEERQRGNFPDRFSGHQFPNYSSELNVNALLLGDSALYLCASSLWVPGVSGYTFGSGTRLTVV.